This entry lists 19 T cell receptor beta chains sequenced from one sample in a study of cytomegalovirus exposure and HLA in healthy donors. 60 Vbeta and 13 Jbeta primers were used in PCR. Libraries were prepared by immunoSEQ multiplex PCR; TCRdb keeps only in-frame clonotypes and omits some of them. The repertoire table contains 70,000 to 100,000 clones. The specimen was PBMCs. The receptors shown here come from a girl aged 10 to 17 in good health and CMV-seropositive.

The chain recombines TRBV4-3 with TRBJ2-7; TRBD1 aligns across 7 bases. V was pared by 1 base and J by 5 bases, with 8 bases of the junction left unmatched. Germline assignment: CDR1 LGHNA and CDR2 YSLEER. There are 15 residues in the CDR3. CDR3 sequence: CASSQGRTGGDEQYF. As DNA, the CDR3 is TGCGCCAGCAGCCAAGGGAGGACAGGCGGCGACGAGCAGTACTTC.

CDR3 residues: CASSVAEEVEPQHF. CDR3 DNA sequence: TGTGCCAGCAGCGTAGCGGAGGAAGTCGAGCCCCAGCATTTT. V and J are TRBV9 and TRBJ1-5; D not certain. The CDR3 contains 14 residues. CDR1 is SGDLS and CDR2 is YYNGEE in the germline V gene. Trimming took off 0 bases at V and 8 bases at J, with 12 bases between the two ends.

The chain is built from TRBV6-1 and TRBJ2-7, with 11 bases fitting TRBD1. This CDR3 has 16 residues. Trimming took 4 bases from V and 3 from J; bases not matched to a gene: 8. CDR1 is MNHNS, CDR2 SASEGT, per germline. The CDR3 reads CASSGHRDRGVYEQYF. The DNA of the CDR3 is TGTGCCAGCAGTGGACACCGGGACAGGGGGGTCTACGAGCAGTACTTC.

CDR3 nucleotide sequence: TGTGCCAGCAGCTCGGGACTGAATACGCAGTATTTT. This sequence encodes CASSSGLNTQYF. The rearrangement joins TRBV7-2 to TRBJ2-3, with a tentative D call TRBD2 (6 bases). Germline-derived CDR1 and CDR2 are SGHTA and FQGNSA. Trimming took 4 bases from V and 7 from J, leaving 9 bases between them. The CDR3 is made up of 12 amino acids.

This chain links TRBV4-3 with TRBJ1-1; D ambiguous. Trimming took off 0 bases at V and 0 bases at J, with 5 bases between the two ends. The CDR3 runs 14 residues. In germline, CDR1 is LGHNA, CDR2 YSLEER. The DNA of the CDR3 is TGCGCCAGCAGCCAAGATTCTGTGAACACTGAAGCTTTCTTT. Its protein is CASSQDSVNTEAFF.

V gene TRBV6-1 combines with J gene TRBJ2-7; a possible D gene is TRBD1 (6 bases). V was clipped by 2 bases and J by 2 bases, with 16 bases between them. CDR1 and CDR2 from the germline V gene are MNHNS and SASEGT. This CDR3 spans 16 amino acids. CDR3 residues: CASSELDSLPAYEQYV. CDR3 DNA: TGTGCCAGCAGTGAACTGGACAGCCTTCCCGCCTACGAGCAGTACGTC.

The CDR3 region has the DNA TGTGCCAGCAGCTTATCTCAGGGGGCCGCCTACGAGCAGTACTTC. Protein sequence: CASSLSQGAAYEQYF. This sequence joins TRBV7-3 and TRBJ2-7, with 8 bases identical to TRBD1. The CDR3 runs 15 residues. The germline CDR1 and CDR2 sequences are SGHTA and FQGTGA. V trimming: 2 bases; J trimming: 2 bases; junction bases outside the gene matches: 5.

J is TRBJ1-3 and V is TRBV7-2; possibly TRBD1 for D (5 bases). CDR3 length: 15 amino acids. Germline CDR1 reads SGHTA; CDR2 reads FQGNSA. Deletions cut 1 base from V and 0 bases from J, with 7 bases between. CDR3 in amino acids: CASSLGGSSGNTIYF. In DNA, the CDR3 is TGTGCCAGCAGCTTAGGGGGCTCCTCTGGAAACACCATATATTTT. Variable domain in full (rest from reference TRBV7-2 and TRBJ1-3): GAGVSQSPSNKVTEKGKDVELRCDPISGHTALYWYRQSLGQGLEFLIYFQGNSAPDKSGLPSDRFSAERTGGSVSTLTIQRTQQEDSAVYLCASSLGGSSGNTIYFGEGSWLTVV.

The rearrangement uses TRBV7-9 and TRBJ2-5; D is unresolved. The CDR3 extends over 15 amino acids. Germline CDR1 is SEHNR and CDR2 is FQNEAQ (reference sequence). The CDR3 loop is CAVAAWVQYQETQYF. The DNA for the CDR3 is TGTGCAGTAGCCGCCTGGGTCCAGTACCAAGAGACCCAGTACTTC.

This sequence joins TRBV1 and TRBJ2-2; the table names TRBD1, a call not compared with the DNA. TRBV1 is termed a pseudogene. The CDR3 spans 17 residues. The CDR3 DNA is TGCACCAGCAGCCAAGGGCGTTGGACAGGGGGCGGCGGGGAGCTGTTTTTT. Protein product: CTSSQGRWTGGGGELFF.

The chain couples TRBV19 to TRBJ2-5; D may be TRBD1 (5 bases). With 8 bases removed from V and 7 bases from J, the gap between germline ends came to 14 bases. Germline values: CDR1 LNHDA, CDR2 SQIVND (reference sequence). The CDR3 runs 12 residues. The CDR3 bases are TGTGCCAGTGGACCTTCCCAGGGGACCCAGTACTTC. Translating it yields CASGPSQGTQYF.

V and J are TRBV19 and TRBJ2-1; perhaps TRBD2 as D (7 bases). Germline loops: CDR1 LNHDA, CDR2 SQIVND (reference sequence). V was clipped by 10 bases and J by 10 bases, with 14 bases between them. This CDR3 has 11 amino acids. The CDR3, as DNA: TGTGCCACCTCAAGCGGGACAGAGCAGTTCTTC. Residues: CATSSGTEQFF.

The V and J genes are TRBV10-3 and TRBJ1-4; 7 positions agree with TRBD1. The CDR3 is 14 residues long. J was trimmed by 5 bases and V by 8 bases; bases with no gene match: 8. Germline lookup yields CDR1 ENHRY and CDR2 SYGVKD. CDR3 sequence reads: CAIGSGTVNEKLFF. CDR3 nucleotides: TGTGCCATCGGCTCCGGGACAGTAAATGAAAAACTGTTTTTT.

The V gene is TRBV6-5, the J gene TRBJ1-2, with D maybe TRBD1 (6 bases). Trimming cost V 2 bases and J 5 bases, with 12 bases left between them. The CDR3 runs 14 residues. The germline V gene encodes CDR1 MNHEY and CDR2 SVGAGI. The CDR3: CASSYTGSLYGYTF. The CDR3 nucleotides are TGTGCCAGCAGTTACACAGGGAGCCTTTATGGCTACACCTTC.

The rearrangement joins TRBV5-1 to TRBJ2-2, with D possibly matching TRBD1 (6 bases). The CDR3 runs 15 residues. From germline, CDR1 is SGHRS and CDR2 YFSETQ. Trimming cost V 4 bases and J 3 bases, with 13 bases left between them. Written as DNA, the CDR3 is TGCGCCAGCAGCCGGGACAAGGGTGACACCGGGGAGCTGTTTTTT. The encoded protein is CASSRDKGDTGELFF.

The chain is built from TRBV5-6 and TRBJ1-6, with a possible D match to TRBD1 (6 bases). The V and J ends lost 4 bases and 2 bases respectively, with 13 bases between them. This CDR3 is built from 16 residues. Germline V gives CDR1 SGHDT, CDR2 YYEEEE. CDR3: CASSLRQATYNSPLHF. The CDR3 coding sequence is TGTGCCAGCAGCCTTCGACAGGCGACCTATAATTCACCCCTCCACTTT.

V usage is TRBV7-3 and J usage is TRBJ2-7; 11 nucleotides agree with TRBD1. The CDR3 extends over 13 amino acids. Germline CDR1 reads SGHTA; CDR2 reads FQGTGA. The trim removed 4 bases at V and 6 bases at J, leaving 2 bases unmatched. The CDR3 region has the DNA TGTGCCAGCAGCTGGACAGGGGGCGGCGAGCAGTACTTC. The encoded protein is CASSWTGGGEQYF.

The chain joins TRBV5-1 to TRBJ2-1; TRBD2 matches at 8 bases. The V gene end was trimmed by 0 bases and the J gene end by 7 bases; junction bases not matched to a gene: 0. The CDR3 is 13 amino acids. Germline V gives CDR1 SGHRS, CDR2 YFSETQ. CDR3 protein: CASSLERGNEQFF. The CDR3 region has the DNA TGCGCCAGCAGCTTGGAGCGGGGGAATGAGCAGTTCTTC.

J is TRBJ1-5 and V is TRBV18; possibly TRBD1 for D (5 bases). Germline assignment: CDR1 KGHSH and CDR2 LQKENI. The CDR3 totals 17 residues. Trimming removed 1 base at V and 1 base at J, with 14 bases between. CDR3 DNA sequence: TGTGCCAGCTCACCACAGGATCCAGGGTTGAGCAATCAGCCCCAGCATTTT. As protein: CASSPQDPGLSNQPQHF.